The 4 T cell receptor beta chains below were found in one sample sequenced in a study of CD8+CD57+ T cells in acquired aplastic anemia (dated by TCRdb to 2016 to 2019). Sequencing was performed on an Illumina HiSeq 2000. Genomic DNA was used as template for profiling of TCR beta VDJ combinations and CDR3 sequences. TCRdb handled the public reads itself, with Q25 trimming in fastp and clone calling in MiXCR, and kept productive beta chains. Rows matching on CDR3 protein sequence are summarized as one entry with the most common DNA and genes. In this sample the table shows about 420,000 distinct CDR3 sequences, about two thirds of which occur a single time. 3% to 4.5% of the sample is held by the ten biggest clonotypes. The sample was sorted CD4+, CD8+, or CD8+CD57+ T cells (not recorded which) from PBMCs. The origin of the receptors is a human donor in good health, serving as a control.

This chain joins TRBV9 and TRBJ2-3, with a tentative D call TRBD2 (6 bases). CDR1 SGDLS and CDR2 YYNGEE come from the germline V gene. The CDR3 spans 15 residues. Trimming cost V 3 bases and J 13 bases, with 24 bases left between them. CDR3 sequence: CASSATVGTPVGKYF. CDR3 bases: TGTGCCAGCAGCGCAACGGTTGGGACTCCGGTTGGAAAGTATTTT.

Details on this clonotype: At one end the junction does not follow the germline gene, possibly because of a read error. This chain uses TRBV2 with TRBJ1-1; D is uncertain. Germline V lookup: CDR1 SNHLY, CDR2 FYNNEI. CDR3 length equals 13 residues. CDR3 in amino acids: CASSVASNPEVCF. CDR3 bases: TGTGCCAGCAGCGTAGCATCCAACCCTGAAGTTTGCTTT.

The genes are TRBV7-2 and TRBJ2-5, with 10 bases fitting TRBD2. With V trimmed by 6 bases and J by 5 bases, 12 bases remained unmatched. CDR1 is SGHTA, CDR2 FQGNSA, per germline. This CDR3 spans 16 amino acids. The CDR3 nucleotides read TGTGCCAGCAGATCAAGCCCAGCGGGGGGGCGGGAGACCCAGTACTTC. Its protein is CASRSSPAGGRETQYF. Based on the CDR3 plus reference TRBV7-2 and TRBJ2-5, the full variable domain is GAGVSQSPSNKVTEKGKDVELRCDPISGHTALYWYRQSLGQGLEFLIYFQGNSAPDKSGLPSDRFSAERTGGSVSTLTIQRTQQEDSAVYLCASRSSPAGGRETQYFGPGTRLLVL.

V is TRBV2 and J is TRBJ2-5; 12 nucleotides match TRBD2. Per the germline V gene, CDR1 is SNHLY and CDR2 is FYNNEI. With V trimmed by 3 bases and J by 3 bases, 8 bases remained unmatched. CDR3 length: 17 amino acids. CDR3 residues: CASSEVVASGREETQYF. The CDR3 coding sequence is TGTGCCAGCAGTGAGGTGGTGGCTAGCGGGAGGGAAGAGACCCAGTACTTC.